The 25 T cell receptor beta chains below all came from one sample that was sequenced in a study of T cell changes during pregnancy in multiple sclerosis (dated by TCRdb to the late 2010s). Library preparation used the immunoSEQ multiplex PCR assay. The clones in this table, taken by TCRdb from immuneACCESS, are in-frame only. Not every clone is retained; where verified, under half of the shortfall comes from an unresolved V gene, and the cause of the rest is unknown. The sample includes fewer than 35,000 clones, with roughly nine tenths observed a single time. The biggest ten clones account for approximately 3% of the sample. The specimen was CD4+ T cells from peripheral blood mononuclear cells, collected in the third trimester of pregnancy. These receptor sequences come from a female donor in good health, enrolled as a control in a pregnancy study.

The CDR3 loop is CASSVQRAGANVLTF. CDR3 DNA: TGCGCCAGCAGCGTACAGAGGGCTGGGGCCAACGTCCTGACTTTC. This chain joins TRBV5-1 and TRBJ2-6, with D maybe TRBD2 (5 bases). V was cut by 4 bases and J by 2 bases, with 10 bases left in between. The CDR3 consists of 15 residues. Germline V CDR1 and CDR2: SGHRS, YFSETQ.

The rearrangement joins TRBV30 to TRBJ1-3, with no clear D. The germline V gene has CDR1 GTSNPN and CDR2 SVGIG (reference sequence). Trimming took 0 bases from V and 0 from J, leaving 6 bases between them. The CDR3 has 14 amino acids. CDR3 sequence: CAWSVRFSGNTIYF. In DNA form, the CDR3 reads TGTGCCTGGAGTGTGCGCTTCTCTGGAAACACCATATATTTT.

The V and J genes are TRBV14 and TRBJ1-4; 7 bases map to TRBD1. V gave up 2 bases and J gave up 6 bases; unmatched junction bases: 6. The CDR3 is 15 amino acids. Germline V gene sequence: CDR1 SGHDN, CDR2 FVKESK. This CDR3 is CASSQNLQGYEKLFF. The DNA of the CDR3 is TGTGCCAGCAGCCAAAACCTACAGGGGTATGAAAAACTGTTTTTT.

The chain combines TRBV10-3 with TRBJ1-4; 8 bases are shared with TRBD1. Per germline, CDR1 ENHRY and CDR2 SYGVKD. This CDR3 contains 15 residues. The junction had 5 bases not matched to a gene; V was cut back by 3 bases and J by 5 bases. The CDR3 sequence is CAISDSGTGNEKLFF. CDR3 sequence (DNA): TGTGCCATCAGTGATTCAGGGACAGGCAATGAAAAACTGTTTTTT.

The chain is built from TRBV5-1 and TRBJ2-4; 9 bases map to TRBD1. The V gene end was trimmed by 4 bases and the J gene end by 7 bases; junction bases not matched to a gene: 3. The CDR3 contains 13 residues. CDR1 is SGHRS and CDR2 is YFSETQ in the germline V gene. The CDR3 sequence is CASSDGTGNIQYF. DNA of the CDR3: TGCGCCAGCAGCGACGGGACAGGGAACATTCAGTACTTC. Full variable domain (rest looked up from reference TRBV5-1 and TRBJ2-4): KAGVTQTPRYLIKTRGQQVTLSCSPISGHRSVSWYQQTPGQGLQFLFEYFSETQRNKGNFPGRFSGRQFSNSRSEMNVSTLELGDSALYLCASSDGTGNIQYFGAGTRLSVL.

The CDR3 DNA sequence: TGTGCCAGCAGCTTGCGGGCTAATGAAAAACTGTTTTTT. The encoded protein is CASSLRANEKLFF. The rearrangement joins TRBV5-4 to TRBJ1-4; D unresolved. CDR1 and CDR2 from the germline V gene are SGHNT and YYREEE (reference sequence). Trimming stripped 1 base from V and 3 bases from J, with 4 bases between. There are 13 residues in the CDR3.

The rearrangement joins TRBV28 to TRBJ1-4, with 9 bases fitting TRBD1. V lost 5 bases and J lost 5; bases outside the gene matches: 6. The CDR3 covers 15 residues. Germline lookup yields CDR1 MDHEN and CDR2 SYDVKM. CDR3 in amino acids: CASSPWGQGNEKLFF. The CDR3, as DNA: TGTGCCAGCAGTCCTTGGGGACAGGGCAATGAAAAACTGTTTTTT.

The genes are TRBV28 and TRBJ2-1; TRBD2 is a possible D gene (6 bases). Trimming left V 3 bases short and J 7 bases short, with 16 bases between. The CDR3 has 15 residues. Looked up from germline, CDR1 is MDHEN and CDR2 is SYDVKM. The CDR3 DNA reads as TGTGCCAGCAGTTTGGACGGGAGAGGTGGGAATGAGCAGTTCTTC. It is translated as CASSLDGRGGNEQFF.

The CDR3 bases are TGTGCCAGCAGCTTTGCAGGACTAGCGGGAAACAATGAGCAGTTCTTC. Amino acid sequence: CASSFAGLAGNNEQFF. The chain couples TRBV7-2 to TRBJ2-1; 12 bases are a match to TRBD2. There are 16 residues in the CDR3. Germline values: CDR1 SGHTA, CDR2 FQGNSA. With V trimmed by 3 bases and J by 5 bases, 5 bases remained unmatched.

This clone was observed a few times. V is TRBV6-5 and J is TRBJ2-7, with 8 bases aligning to TRBD1. The CDR3 totals 15 residues. The trim removed 6 bases at V and 0 bases at J, leaving 7 bases unmatched. CDR1 and CDR2 from the germline V gene are MNHEY and SVGAGI. This CDR3 reads CASSVDRGASYEQYF. The CDR3 DNA sequence: TGTGCCAGCAGCGTTGACAGGGGCGCCTCCTACGAGCAGTACTTC.

In this sample, this clone turned up once. This chain uses TRBV19 with TRBJ2-1, with D possibly being TRBD2 (6 bases). Germline V gene lookup returns CDR1 LNHDA and CDR2 SQIVND (reference sequence). V lost 1 base to trimming and J lost 5 bases, with 9 bases between them. The CDR3 has 14 residues. CDR3 sequence reads: CASSIAGGNNEQFF. CDR3 nucleotide sequence: TGTGCCAGTAGTATAGCGGGCGGGAACAATGAGCAGTTCTTC.

This chain connects TRBV19 to TRBJ1-1; D is unclear. CDR3 size: 12 residues. Trimming stripped 6 bases from V and 2 bases from J, with 7 bases between. The germline V gene has CDR1 LNHDA and CDR2 SQIVND (reference sequence). CDR3 loop: CASRRSNTEAFF. In nucleotides, the CDR3 is TGTGCCAGTAGAAGGAGTAACACTGAAGCTTTCTTT.

The V call is TRBV6-4, the J call TRBJ1-2; 12 bases align to TRBD1. CDR3 length equals 15 residues. Trimming removed 4 bases from V and 6 bases from J; junction bases left unmatched: 6. The V gene's germline CDR1 is MRHNA and CDR2 SNTAGT. CDR3 bases: TGTGCCAGCAGTGCCCGGGACAGGGGGCTAGATGGCTACACCTTC. This codes for CASSARDRGLDGYTF.

The rearrangement links TRBV19 to TRBJ2-6; maybe TRBD1 (5 bases). The CDR3 totals 15 residues. CDR1 is LNHDA and CDR2 is SQIVND in the germline V gene (reference sequence). The germline V and J ends were trimmed by 9 bases and 0 bases, with 12 bases remaining between them. CDR3 in DNA: TGTGCCAGCCAAAGGGGCGGCTCTGGGGCCAACGTCCTGACTTTC. It codes for CASQRGGSGANVLTF. The entire variable domain, with the rest obtained from reference TRBV19 and TRBJ2-6, is as follows: DGGITQSPKYLFRKEGQNVTLSCEQNLNHDAMYWYRQDPGQGLRLIYYSQIVNDFQKGDIAEGYSVSREKKESFPLTVTSAQKNPTAFYLCASQRGGSGANVLTFGAGSRLTVL.

V and J are TRBV27 and TRBJ1-4; weak D call: TRBD1 (5 bases). V lost 1 base, J lost 6 bases, and 12 bases lay in between. The CDR3 runs 15 residues. Germline loops: CDR1 MNHEY, CDR2 SMNVEV (reference sequence). Written as DNA, the CDR3 is TGTGCCAGCAGTTTATTCCGGGGGGGATATGAAAAACTGTTTTTT. It encodes CASSLFRGGYEKLFF.

The chain joins TRBV7-9 to TRBJ2-3; 12 nucleotides agree with TRBD2. This CDR3 spans 17 amino acids. V was pared by 5 bases and J by 3 bases, with 9 bases of the junction left unmatched. Germline loops: CDR1 SEHNR, CDR2 FQNEAQ (reference sequence). The CDR3 DNA reads as TGTGCCAGCAGCATGACTAGCGGGAGAGGGGGGACAGATACGCAGTATTTT. Translation: CASSMTSGRGGTDTQYF.

The rearrangement uses TRBV2 and TRBJ1-2; D is uncertain. With 4 bases removed from V and 4 bases from J, the gap between germline ends came to 10 bases. CDR1 and CDR2 from the germline V gene are SNHLY and FYNNEI. The CDR3 covers 13 residues. The CDR3 DNA reads as TGTGCCAGCAGTGCGGGCGGGGTCTATGGCTACACCTTC. It yields the protein CASSAGGVYGYTF.

The chain joins TRBV4-1 to TRBJ1-3; TRBD1 is a possible D gene (5 bases). V was pared by 4 bases and J by 0 bases, with 16 bases between. The CDR3 spans 17 residues. CDR1 is MGHRA, CDR2 YSYEKL, per germline. The CDR3 region has the DNA TGCGCCAGCAGCCGCGGGGGGTTGGTCTACTCTGGAAACACCATATATTTT. Translated: CASSRGGLVYSGNTIYF.

The chain joins TRBV6-1 to TRBJ2-7; perhaps TRBD2 as D (7 bases). CDR3 length equals 14 residues. Germline V gene sequence: CDR1 MNHNS, CDR2 SASEGT. The V gene lost 6 bases and the J gene lost 3 bases, with 15 bases spanning the gap. The CDR3 coding sequence is TGTGCCAGCAGGAGGGGGGGGTTCGGCTACGAGCAGTACTTC. Translating it yields CASRRGGFGYEQYF.

The CDR3 coding sequence is TGTGCCAGCAGCGTGGGACTAGCGGGATACAATGAGCAGTTCTTC. Its protein is CASSVGLAGYNEQFF. The chain has TRBV9 and TRBJ2-1, with 13 bases aligning to TRBD2. The J segment lost 4 bases and the V segment lost 2 bases, leaving 0 bases of the junction unmatched. In germline, CDR1 is SGDLS, CDR2 YYNGEE. The CDR3 contains 15 residues.

The genes are TRBV19 and TRBJ1-1, with 7 positions matching TRBD1. Germline V gene sequence: CDR1 LNHDA, CDR2 SQIVND (reference sequence). The trim removed 1 base at V and 5 bases at J, leaving 10 bases unmatched. This CDR3 has 16 amino acids. For the CDR3, the DNA is TGTGCCAGTAGTATAGGGAGGGGGCTACAGGGGACTGAAGCTTTCTTT. It is translated as CASSIGRGLQGTEAFF.

The chain uses TRBV7-9 and TRBJ2-1; D is unresolved. V shed 0 bases and J shed 12 bases, with 15 bases lying between them. Germline V gene lookup returns CDR1 SEHNR and CDR2 FQNEAQ (reference sequence). The CDR3 contains 14 residues. Written as DNA, the CDR3 is TGTGCCAGCAGCTTAGCTTTAGGTAGCAACGGGCAGTTCTTC. Encoded protein: CASSLALGSNGQFF.

The chain has TRBV7-2 and TRBJ1-3; D is perhaps TRBD1 (6 bases). Per the germline V gene, CDR1 is SGHTA and CDR2 is FQGNSA. Trimming removed 4 bases at V and 3 bases at J, with 13 bases between. The CDR3 runs to 15 residues. CDR3 sequence: CASSSLGANGNTIYF. CDR3 coding DNA: TGTGCCAGCAGCTCCCTGGGGGCTAATGGAAACACCATATATTTT.

CDR3 coding DNA: TGCGCCAGCAGCTTGGGCCAGGAAGAGACCCAGTACTTC. Translated: CASSLGQEETQYF. V is TRBV5-1 and J is TRBJ2-5; D is unclear. This CDR3 has 13 amino acids. The V end was cut by 0 bases, the J end by 3 bases, with 6 bases between. Germline CDR1 SGHRS, CDR2 YFSETQ.

This chain joins TRBV5-1 and TRBJ2-6; TRBD1 aligns across 10 bases. The CDR3 covers 17 residues. With 4 bases clipped from V and 2 bases from J, the junction kept 6 bases outside the gene matches. Germline lookup yields CDR1 SGHRS and CDR2 YFSETQ. The CDR3 bases are TGCGCCAGCAGCCCTAGACAGGGGGCTGCTGGGGCCAACGTCCTGACTTTC. This encodes CASSPRQGAAGANVLTF.